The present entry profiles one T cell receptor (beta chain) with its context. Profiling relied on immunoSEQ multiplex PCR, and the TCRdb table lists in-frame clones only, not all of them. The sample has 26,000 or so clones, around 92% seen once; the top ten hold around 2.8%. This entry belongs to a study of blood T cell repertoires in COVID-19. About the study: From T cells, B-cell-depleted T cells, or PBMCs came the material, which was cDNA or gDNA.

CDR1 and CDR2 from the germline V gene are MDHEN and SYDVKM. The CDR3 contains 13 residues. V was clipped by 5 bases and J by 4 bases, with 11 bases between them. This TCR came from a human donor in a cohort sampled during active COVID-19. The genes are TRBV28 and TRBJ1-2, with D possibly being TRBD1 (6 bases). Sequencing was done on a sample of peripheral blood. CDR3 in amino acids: CASSVGHLYGYTF. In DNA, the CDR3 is TGTGCCAGCAGTGTGGGACACCTCTATGGCTACACCTTC.